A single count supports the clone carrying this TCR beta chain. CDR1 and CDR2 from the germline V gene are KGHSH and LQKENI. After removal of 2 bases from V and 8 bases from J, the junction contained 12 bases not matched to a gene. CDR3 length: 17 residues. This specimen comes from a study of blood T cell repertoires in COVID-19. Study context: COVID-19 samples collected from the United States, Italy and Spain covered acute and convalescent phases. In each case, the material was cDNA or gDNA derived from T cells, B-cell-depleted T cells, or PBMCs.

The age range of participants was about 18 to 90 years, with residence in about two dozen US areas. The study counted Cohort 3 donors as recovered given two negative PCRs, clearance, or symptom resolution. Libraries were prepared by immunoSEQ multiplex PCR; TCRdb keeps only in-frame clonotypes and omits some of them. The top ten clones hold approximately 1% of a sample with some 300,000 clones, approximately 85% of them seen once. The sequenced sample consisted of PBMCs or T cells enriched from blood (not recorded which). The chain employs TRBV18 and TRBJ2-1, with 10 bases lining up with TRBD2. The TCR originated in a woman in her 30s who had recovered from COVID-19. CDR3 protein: CASSPKLAGTTGDEQFF. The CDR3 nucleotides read TGTGCCAGCTCACCAAAACTAGCGGGGACGACAGGAGATGAGCAGTTCTTC.